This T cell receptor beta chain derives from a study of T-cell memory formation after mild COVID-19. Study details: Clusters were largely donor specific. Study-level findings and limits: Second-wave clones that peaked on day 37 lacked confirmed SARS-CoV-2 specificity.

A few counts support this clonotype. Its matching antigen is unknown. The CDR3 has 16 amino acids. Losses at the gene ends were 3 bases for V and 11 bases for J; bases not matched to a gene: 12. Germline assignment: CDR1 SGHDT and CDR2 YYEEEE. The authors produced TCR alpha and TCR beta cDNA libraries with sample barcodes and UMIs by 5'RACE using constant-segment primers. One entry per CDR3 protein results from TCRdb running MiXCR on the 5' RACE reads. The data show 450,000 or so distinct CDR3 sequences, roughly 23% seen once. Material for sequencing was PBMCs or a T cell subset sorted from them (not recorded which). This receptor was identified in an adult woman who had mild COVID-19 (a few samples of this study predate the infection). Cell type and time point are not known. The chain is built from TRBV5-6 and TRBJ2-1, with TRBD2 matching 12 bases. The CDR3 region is CASSSPLGLAGKKQFF. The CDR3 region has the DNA TGTGCCAGCAGCTCCCCCTTAGGACTAGCGGGAAAGAAGCAGTTCTTC.